The clone carrying this T cell receptor beta chain was seen once. Blood CD8+ and CD4+ T cells underwent high-throughput TCR beta sequencing. The authors reverse transcribed about 0.45 to 1 ug RNA with random hexamers. The CDR3 of TCR beta was amplified by immunoSEQ multiplex PCR across 54 Vbeta and 13 Jbeta. TCRdb re-analysed the immunoSEQ multiplex PCR reads in MiXCR, keeping a single row per CDR3 protein. The sample lists 150,000 to 180,000 distinct CDR3 sequences; approximately 94% were seen once. These data originate in a study of CD8 T cells in Susac syndrome. The CDR3 loop spans 16 amino acids. The germline V gene has CDR1 SGHAT and CDR2 FQNNGV. Trimming stripped 3 bases from V and 1 base from J, with 15 bases between.

Sequencing was done on a sample of CD8+ T cells from PBMCs. The source of this sequence is a human donor with multiple sclerosis. The chain employs TRBV11-2 and TRBJ1-1; D may be TRBD1 (5 bases). CDR3 in DNA: TGTGCCAGCAGCTTGGGGACGCTAAGCCAGAACACTGAAGCTTTCTTT. Translated: CASSLGTLSQNTEAFF.